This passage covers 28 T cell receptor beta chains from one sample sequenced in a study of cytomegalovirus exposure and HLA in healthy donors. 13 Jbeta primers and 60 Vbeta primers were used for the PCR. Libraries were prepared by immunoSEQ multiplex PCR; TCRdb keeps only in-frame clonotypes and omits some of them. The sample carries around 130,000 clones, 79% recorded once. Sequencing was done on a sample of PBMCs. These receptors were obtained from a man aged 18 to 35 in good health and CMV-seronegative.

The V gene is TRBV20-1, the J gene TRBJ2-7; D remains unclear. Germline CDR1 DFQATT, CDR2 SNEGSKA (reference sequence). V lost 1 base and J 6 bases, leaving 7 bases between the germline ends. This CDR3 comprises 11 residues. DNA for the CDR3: TGCAGTGCTAGAGGAGGTGGCGAGCAGTACTTC. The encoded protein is CSARGGGEQYF.

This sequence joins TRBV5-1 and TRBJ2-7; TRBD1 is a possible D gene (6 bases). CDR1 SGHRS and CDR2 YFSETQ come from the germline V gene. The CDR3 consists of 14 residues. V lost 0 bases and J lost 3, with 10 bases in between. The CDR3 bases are TGCGCCAGCAGCTTGGCACACAGGGACTACGAGCAGTACTTC. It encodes CASSLAHRDYEQYF.

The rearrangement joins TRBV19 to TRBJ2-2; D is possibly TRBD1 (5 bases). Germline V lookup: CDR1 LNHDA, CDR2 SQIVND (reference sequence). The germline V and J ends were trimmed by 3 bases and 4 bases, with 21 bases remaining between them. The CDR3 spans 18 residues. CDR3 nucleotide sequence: TGTGCCAGTAGTATTGTTTTGGGGCGTCAGAGAACCACCGGGGAGCTGTTTTTT. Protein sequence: CASSIVLGRQRTTGELFF.

The CDR3 is CASTRPGRGARNEQFF. In nucleotides, the CDR3 is TGTGCCAGCACCCGGCCGGGACGGGGGGCGCGGAATGAGCAGTTCTTC. This chain connects TRBV27 to TRBJ2-1, with D perhaps TRBD2 (7 bases). Looked up from germline, CDR1 is MNHEY and CDR2 is SMNVEV (reference sequence). The CDR3 has 16 residues. The V and J ends lost 7 bases and 7 bases respectively, with 23 bases between them.

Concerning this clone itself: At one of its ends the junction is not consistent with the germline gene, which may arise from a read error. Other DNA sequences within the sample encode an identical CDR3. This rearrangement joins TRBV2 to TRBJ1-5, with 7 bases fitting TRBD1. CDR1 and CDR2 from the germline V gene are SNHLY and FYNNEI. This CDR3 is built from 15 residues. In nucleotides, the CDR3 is TGTGCCAGCAGTAGGGACAGTCATAGCAATCAGCCTCAGCATTTT. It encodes CASSRDSHSNQPQHF. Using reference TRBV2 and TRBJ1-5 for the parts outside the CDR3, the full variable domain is EPEVTQTPSHQVTQMGQEVILRCVPISNHLYFYWYRQILGQKVEFLVSFYNNEISEKSEIFDDQFSVERPDGSNFTLKIRSTKLEDSAMYFCASSRDSHSNQPQHFGDGTRLSIL.

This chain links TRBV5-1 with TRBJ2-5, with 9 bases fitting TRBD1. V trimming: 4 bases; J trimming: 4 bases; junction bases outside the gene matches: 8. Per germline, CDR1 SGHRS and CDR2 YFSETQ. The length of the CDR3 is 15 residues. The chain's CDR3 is CASSEGQGPGETQYF. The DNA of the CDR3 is TGCGCCAGCAGCGAGGGACAGGGTCCGGGAGAGACCCAGTACTTC.

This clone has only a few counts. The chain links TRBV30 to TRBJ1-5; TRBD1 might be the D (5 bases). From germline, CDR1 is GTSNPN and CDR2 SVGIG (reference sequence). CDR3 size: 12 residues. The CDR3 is CAGGGRGQPQHF. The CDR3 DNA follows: TGTGCTGGGGGGGGTCGGGGTCAGCCCCAGCATTTT.

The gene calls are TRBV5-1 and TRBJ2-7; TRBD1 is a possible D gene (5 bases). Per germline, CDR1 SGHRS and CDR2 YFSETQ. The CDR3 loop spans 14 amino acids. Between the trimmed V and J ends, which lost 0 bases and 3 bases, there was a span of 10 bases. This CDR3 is CASSLGEQDYEQYV. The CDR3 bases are TGCGCCAGCAGCTTGGGAGAACAGGACTACGAGCAGTACGTC.

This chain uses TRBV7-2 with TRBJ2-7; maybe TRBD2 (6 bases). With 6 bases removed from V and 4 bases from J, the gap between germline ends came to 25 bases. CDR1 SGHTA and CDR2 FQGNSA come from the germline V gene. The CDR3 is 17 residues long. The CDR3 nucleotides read TGTGCCAGCAGTATATCAGTGGGAGGTGGAGGACCTTACGAGCAGTACTTC. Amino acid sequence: CASSISVGGGGPYEQYF.

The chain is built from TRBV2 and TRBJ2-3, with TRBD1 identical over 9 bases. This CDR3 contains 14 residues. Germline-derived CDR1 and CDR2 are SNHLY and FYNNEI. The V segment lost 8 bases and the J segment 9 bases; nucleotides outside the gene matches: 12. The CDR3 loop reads CASSRDRAGGTQYF. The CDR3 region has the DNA TGTGCCAGCTCCCGGGACAGGGCTGGGGGGACGCAGTATTTT.

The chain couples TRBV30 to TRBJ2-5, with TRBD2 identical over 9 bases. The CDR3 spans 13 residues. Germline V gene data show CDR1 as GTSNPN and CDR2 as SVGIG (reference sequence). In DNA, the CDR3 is TGTGCGGCTACTAGCGGGTCCTATGGGACCCAGTACTTC. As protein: CAATSGSYGTQYF.

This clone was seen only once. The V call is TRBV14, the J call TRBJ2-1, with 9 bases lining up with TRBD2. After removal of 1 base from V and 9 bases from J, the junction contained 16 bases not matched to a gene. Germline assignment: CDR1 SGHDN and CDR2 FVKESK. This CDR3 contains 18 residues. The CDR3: CASSQAIGAGGWYSEQFF. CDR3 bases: TGTGCCAGCAGCCAAGCGATCGGAGCGGGAGGATGGTATAGTGAGCAGTTCTTC.

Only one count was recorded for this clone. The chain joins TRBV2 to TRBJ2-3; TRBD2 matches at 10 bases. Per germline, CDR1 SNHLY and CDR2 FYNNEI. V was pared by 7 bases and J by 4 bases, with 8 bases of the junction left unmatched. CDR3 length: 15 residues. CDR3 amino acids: CASTTGLAIADTQYF. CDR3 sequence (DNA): TGTGCCAGCACTACGGGACTAGCGATCGCAGATACGCAGTATTTT.

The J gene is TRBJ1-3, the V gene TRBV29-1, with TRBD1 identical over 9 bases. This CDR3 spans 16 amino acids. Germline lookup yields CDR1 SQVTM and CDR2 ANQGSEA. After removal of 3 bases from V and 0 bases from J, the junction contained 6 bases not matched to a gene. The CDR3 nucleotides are TGCAGCGTTGATGCCGGACAGGGGCACTCTGGAAACACCATATATTTT. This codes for CSVDAGQGHSGNTIYF.

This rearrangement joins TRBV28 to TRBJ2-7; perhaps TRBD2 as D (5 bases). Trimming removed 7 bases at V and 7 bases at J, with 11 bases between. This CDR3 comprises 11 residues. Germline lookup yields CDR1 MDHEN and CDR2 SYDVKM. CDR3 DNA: TGTGCCAGCACTCGACTACAGGAGCAGTACTTC. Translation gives CASTRLQEQYF.

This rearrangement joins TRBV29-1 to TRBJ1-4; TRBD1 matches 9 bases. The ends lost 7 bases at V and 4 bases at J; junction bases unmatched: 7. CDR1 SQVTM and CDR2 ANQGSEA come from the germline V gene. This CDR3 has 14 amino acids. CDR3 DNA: TGCAGCGGGACAGGGGACCTGCTTAATGAAAAACTGTTTTTT. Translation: CSGTGDLLNEKLFF.

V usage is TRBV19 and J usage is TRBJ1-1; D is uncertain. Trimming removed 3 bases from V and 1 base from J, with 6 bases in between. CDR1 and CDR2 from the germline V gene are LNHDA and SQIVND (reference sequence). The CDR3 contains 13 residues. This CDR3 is CASSIGGNTEAFF. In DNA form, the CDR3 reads TGTGCCAGTAGTATCGGCGGGAACACTGAAGCTTTCTTT.

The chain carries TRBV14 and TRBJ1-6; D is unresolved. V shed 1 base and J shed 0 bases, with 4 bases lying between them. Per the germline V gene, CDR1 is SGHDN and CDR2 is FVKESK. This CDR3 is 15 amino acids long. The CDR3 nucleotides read TGTGCCAGCAGCCAAGGGAGCTCCTATAATTCACCCCTCCACTTT. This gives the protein CASSQGSSYNSPLHF.

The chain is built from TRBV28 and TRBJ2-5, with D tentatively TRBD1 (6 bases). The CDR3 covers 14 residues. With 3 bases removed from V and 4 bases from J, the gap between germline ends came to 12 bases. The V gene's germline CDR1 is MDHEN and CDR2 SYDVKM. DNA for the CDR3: TGTGCCAGCAGTTTGGCAGGGGCCCGAGAGACCCAGTACTTC. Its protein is CASSLAGARETQYF.

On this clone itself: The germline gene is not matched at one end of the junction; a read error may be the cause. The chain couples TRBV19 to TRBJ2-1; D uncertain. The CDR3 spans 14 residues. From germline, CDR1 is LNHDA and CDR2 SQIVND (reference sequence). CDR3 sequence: CASTPVLRSGTLIF. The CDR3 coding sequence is TGTGCCAGTACTCCAGTATTGCGGAGTGGTACACTAATCTTC.

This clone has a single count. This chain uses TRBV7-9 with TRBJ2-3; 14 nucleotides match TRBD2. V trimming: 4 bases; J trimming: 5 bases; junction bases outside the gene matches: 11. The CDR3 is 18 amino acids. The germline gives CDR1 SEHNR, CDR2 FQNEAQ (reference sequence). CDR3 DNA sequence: TGTGCCAGCAGCTCAGGGACTAGCGGGAGTCCGAGGGAAGATACGCAGTATTTT. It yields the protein CASSSGTSGSPREDTQYF.

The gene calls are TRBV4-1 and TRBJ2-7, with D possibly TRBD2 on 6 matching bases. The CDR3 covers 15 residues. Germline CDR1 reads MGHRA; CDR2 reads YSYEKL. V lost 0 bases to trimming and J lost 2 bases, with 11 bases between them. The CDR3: CASSQDLGLTYEQYF. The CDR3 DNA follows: TGCGCCAGCAGCCAAGATCTGGGACTCACCTACGAGCAGTACTTC.

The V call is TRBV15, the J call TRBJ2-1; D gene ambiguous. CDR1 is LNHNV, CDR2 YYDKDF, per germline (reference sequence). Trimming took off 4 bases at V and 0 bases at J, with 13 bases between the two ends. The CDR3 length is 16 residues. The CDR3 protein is CATSTSRLSSYNEQFF. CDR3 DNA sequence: TGTGCCACCAGCACCTCCCGGTTAAGCTCCTACAATGAGCAGTTCTTC.

CDR3 nucleotides: TGTGCCAGCAGTGACAGGGGGACTGAAGCTTTCTTT. Translation: CASSDRGTEAFF. The rearrangement uses TRBV25-1 and TRBJ1-1; 7 bases are a match to TRBD1. Germline CDR1 reads MGHDK; CDR2 reads SYGVNS. Trimming at V came to 3 bases and at J to 5 bases, leaving 0 bases not matched to a gene. The CDR3 runs 12 residues.

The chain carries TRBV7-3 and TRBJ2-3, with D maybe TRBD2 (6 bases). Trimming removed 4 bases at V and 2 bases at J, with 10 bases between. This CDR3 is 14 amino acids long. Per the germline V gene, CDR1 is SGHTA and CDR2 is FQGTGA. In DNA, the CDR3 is TGTGCCAGCAGCTCCGGGGGATTCACAGATACGCAGTATTTT. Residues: CASSSGGFTDTQYF.

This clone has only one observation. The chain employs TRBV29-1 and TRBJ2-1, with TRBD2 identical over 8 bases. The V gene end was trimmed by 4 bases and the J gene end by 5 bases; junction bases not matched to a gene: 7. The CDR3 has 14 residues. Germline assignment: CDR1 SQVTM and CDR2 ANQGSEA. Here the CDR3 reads CSVVLETSDNEQFF. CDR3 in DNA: TGCAGCGTTGTCCTAGAGACTAGCGACAATGAGCAGTTCTTC.

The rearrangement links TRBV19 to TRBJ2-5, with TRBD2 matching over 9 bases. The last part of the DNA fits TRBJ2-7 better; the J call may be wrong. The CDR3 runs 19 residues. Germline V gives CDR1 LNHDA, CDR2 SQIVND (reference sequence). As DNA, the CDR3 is TGTGCCAGTAGTATTAGCCCCCCTGGGGTAGCGGGAGTTGGCTACGAGCAGTACTTC. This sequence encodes CASSISPPGVAGVGYEQYF.

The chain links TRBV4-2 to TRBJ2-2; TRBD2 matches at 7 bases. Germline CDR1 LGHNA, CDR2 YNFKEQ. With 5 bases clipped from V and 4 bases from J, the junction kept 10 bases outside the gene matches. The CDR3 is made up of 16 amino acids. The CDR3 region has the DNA TGTGCCAGCAGCAAAGTGGACGGGAGGACCACCGGGGAGCTGTTTTTT. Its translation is CASSKVDGRTTGELFF.